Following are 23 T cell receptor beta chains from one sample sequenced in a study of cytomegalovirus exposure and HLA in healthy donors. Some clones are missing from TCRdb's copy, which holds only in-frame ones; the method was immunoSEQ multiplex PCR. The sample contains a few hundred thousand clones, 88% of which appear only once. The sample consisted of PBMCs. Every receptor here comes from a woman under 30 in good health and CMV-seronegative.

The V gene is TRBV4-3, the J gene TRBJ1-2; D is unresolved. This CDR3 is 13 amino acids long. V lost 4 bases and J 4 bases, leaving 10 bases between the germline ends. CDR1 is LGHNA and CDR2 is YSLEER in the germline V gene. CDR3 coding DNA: TGCGCCAGCAGCCCGTCGACTGGCTATGGCTACACCTTC. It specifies CASSPSTGYGYTF.

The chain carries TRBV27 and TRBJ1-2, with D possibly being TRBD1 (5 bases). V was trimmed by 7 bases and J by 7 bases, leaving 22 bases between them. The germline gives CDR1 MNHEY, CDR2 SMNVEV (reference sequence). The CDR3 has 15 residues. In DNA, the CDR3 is TGTGCCAGCACCCTAAACGGGGGGACCCTCCCTGGCTACACCTTC. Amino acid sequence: CASTLNGGTLPGYTF.

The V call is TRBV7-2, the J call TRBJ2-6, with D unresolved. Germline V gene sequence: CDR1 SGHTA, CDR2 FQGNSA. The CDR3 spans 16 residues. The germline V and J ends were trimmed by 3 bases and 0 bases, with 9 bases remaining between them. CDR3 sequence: CASSLYGSSGANVLTF. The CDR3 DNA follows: TGTGCCAGCAGCTTGTACGGTAGCTCTGGGGCCAACGTCCTGACTTTC. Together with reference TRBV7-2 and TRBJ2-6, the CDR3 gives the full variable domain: GAGVSQSPSNKVTEKGKDVELRCDPISGHTALYWYRQSLGQGLEFLIYFQGNSAPDKSGLPSDRFSAERTGGSVSTLTIQRTQQEDSAVYLCASSLYGSSGANVLTFGAGSRLTVL.

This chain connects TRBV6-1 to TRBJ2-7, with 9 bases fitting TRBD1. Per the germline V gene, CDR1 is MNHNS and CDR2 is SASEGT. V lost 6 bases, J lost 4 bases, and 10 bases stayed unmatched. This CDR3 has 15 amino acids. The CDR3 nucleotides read TGTGCCAGCAGGGGACAGGGAAATAGGGGGTACGAGCAGTACTTC. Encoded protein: CASRGQGNRGYEQYF.

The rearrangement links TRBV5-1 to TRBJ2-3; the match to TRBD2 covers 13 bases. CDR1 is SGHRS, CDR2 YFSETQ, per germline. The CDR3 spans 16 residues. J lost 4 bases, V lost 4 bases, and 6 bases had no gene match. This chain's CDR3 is CASSTVLAGGADTQYF. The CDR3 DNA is TGCGCCAGCAGCACCGTACTAGCGGGGGGGGCAGATACGCAGTATTTT.

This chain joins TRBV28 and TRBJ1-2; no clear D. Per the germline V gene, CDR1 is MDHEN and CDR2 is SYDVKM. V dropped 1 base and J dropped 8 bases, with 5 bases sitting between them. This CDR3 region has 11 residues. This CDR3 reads CASSLFEGYTF. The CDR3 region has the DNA TGTGCCAGCAGTTTATTCGAGGGCTACACCTTC.

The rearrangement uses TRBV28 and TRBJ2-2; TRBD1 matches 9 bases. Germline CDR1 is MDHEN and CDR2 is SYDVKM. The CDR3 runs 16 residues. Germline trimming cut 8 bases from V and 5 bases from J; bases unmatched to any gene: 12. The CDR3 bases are TGTGCCAGCGGACTCCCGGGACAGGGTGCAACCGGGGAGCTGTTTTTT. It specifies CASGLPGQGATGELFF.

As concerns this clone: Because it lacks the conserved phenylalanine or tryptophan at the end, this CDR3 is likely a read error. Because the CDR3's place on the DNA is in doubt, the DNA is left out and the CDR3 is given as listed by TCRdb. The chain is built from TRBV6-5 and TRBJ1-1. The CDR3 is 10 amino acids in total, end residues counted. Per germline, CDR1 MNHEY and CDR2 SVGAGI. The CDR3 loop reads CASSLAGPQP.

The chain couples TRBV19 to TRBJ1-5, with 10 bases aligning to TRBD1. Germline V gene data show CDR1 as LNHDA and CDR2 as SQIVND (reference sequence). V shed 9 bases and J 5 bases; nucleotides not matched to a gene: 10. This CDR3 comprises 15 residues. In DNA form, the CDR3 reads TGTGCCAGCAACTCGCGACAGGGGGCATATCAGCCCCAGCATTTT. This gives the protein CASNSRQGAYQPQHF.

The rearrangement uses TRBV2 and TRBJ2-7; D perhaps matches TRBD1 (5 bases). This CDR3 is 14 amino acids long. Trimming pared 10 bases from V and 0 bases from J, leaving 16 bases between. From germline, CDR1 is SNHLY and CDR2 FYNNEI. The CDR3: CATLGQESSYEQYF. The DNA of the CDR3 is TGTGCCACCCTGGGGCAGGAGAGCTCCTACGAGCAGTACTTC.

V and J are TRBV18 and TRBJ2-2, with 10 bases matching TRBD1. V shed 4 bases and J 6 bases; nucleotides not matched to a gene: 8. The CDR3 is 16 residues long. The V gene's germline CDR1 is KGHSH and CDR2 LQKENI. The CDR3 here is CASSLPRDRGAGELFF. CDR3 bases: TGTGCCAGCTCACTCCCCCGGGACAGGGGCGCCGGGGAGCTGTTTTTT.

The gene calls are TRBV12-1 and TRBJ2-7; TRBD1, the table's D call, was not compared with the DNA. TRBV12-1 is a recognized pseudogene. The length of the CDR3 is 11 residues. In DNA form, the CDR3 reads TGTGCCAGCAGCTCCCCATACGAGCAGTACTTC. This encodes CASSSPYEQYF.

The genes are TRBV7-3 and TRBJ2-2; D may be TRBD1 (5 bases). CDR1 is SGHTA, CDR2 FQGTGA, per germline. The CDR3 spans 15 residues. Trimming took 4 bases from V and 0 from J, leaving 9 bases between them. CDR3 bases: TGTGCCAGCAGCTACAGGACGCCGAACACCGGGGAGCTGTTTTTT. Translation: CASSYRTPNTGELFF.

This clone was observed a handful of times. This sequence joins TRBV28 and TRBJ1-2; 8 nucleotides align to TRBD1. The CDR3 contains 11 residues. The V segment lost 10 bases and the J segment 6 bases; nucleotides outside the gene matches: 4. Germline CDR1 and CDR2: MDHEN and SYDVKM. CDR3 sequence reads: CAIRTGNGYTF. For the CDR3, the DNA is TGTGCCATCCGGACAGGGAATGGCTACACCTTC.

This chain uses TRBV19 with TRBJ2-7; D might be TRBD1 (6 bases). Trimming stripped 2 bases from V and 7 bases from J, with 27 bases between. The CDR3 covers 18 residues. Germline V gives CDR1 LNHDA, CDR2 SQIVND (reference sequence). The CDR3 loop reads CASSISVYREILGREQYF. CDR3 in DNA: TGTGCCAGTAGTATATCAGTCTACAGGGAGATACTAGGACGGGAGCAGTACTTC.

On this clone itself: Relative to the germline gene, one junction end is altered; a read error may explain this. CDR3 sequence reads: CASSHYGTGGRGAVF. In nucleotides, the CDR3 is TGTGCCAGCAGCCACTATGGGACAGGGGGCCGGGGAGCTGTTTTT. V and J are TRBV27 and TRBJ2-2, with 12 bases lining up with TRBD1. CDR3 size: 15 residues. CDR1 is MNHEY and CDR2 is SMNVEV in the germline V gene (reference sequence).

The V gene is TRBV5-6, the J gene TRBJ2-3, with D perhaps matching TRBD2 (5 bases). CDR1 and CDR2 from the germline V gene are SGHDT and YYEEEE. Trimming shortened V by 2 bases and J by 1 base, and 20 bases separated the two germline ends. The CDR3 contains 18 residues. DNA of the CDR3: TGTGCCAGCAGCTTTCGAGGGATAGGGATCCATGGCACAGATACGCAGTATTTT. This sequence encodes CASSFRGIGIHGTDTQYF.

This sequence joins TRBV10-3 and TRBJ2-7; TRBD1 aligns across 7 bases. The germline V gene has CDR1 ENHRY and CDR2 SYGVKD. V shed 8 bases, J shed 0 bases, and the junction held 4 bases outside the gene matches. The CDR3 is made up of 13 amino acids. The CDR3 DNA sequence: TGTGCCATCTCGGGACAGAGCTCCTACGAGCAGTACTTC. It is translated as CAISGQSSYEQYF.

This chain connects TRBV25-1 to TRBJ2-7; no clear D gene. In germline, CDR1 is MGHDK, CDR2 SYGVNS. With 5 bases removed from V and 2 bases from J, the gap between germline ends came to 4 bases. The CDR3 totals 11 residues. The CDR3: CASSYTYEQYF. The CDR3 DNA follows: TGTGCCAGCAGTTATACCTACGAGCAGTACTTC.

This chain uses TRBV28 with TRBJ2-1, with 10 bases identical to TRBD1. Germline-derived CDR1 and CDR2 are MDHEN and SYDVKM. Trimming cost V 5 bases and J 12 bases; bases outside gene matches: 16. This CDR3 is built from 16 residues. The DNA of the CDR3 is TGTGCCAGCAGTGTAGTCGCGAGACAGGGGGCTGGGGGGCAGTTCTTC. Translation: CASSVVARQGAGGQFF.

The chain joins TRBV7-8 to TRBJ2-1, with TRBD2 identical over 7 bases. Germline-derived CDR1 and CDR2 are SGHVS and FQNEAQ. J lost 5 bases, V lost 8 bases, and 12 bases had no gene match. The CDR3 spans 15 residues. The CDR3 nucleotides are TGTGCCAGCTCCATAGCGGGCTTAGGGCACAATGAGCAGTTCTTC. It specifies CASSIAGLGHNEQFF.

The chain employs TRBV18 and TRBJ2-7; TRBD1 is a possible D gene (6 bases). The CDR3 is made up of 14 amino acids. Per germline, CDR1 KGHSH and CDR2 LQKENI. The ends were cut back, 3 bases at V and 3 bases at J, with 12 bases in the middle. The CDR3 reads CASSPRDTSYEQYF. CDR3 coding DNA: TGTGCCAGCTCACCCCGGGACACCAGCTACGAGCAGTACTTC.

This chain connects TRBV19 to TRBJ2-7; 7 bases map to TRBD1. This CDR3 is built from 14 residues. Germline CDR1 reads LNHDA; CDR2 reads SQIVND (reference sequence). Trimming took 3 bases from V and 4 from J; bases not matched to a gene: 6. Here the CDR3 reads CASSMRQGLYEQYF. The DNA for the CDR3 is TGTGCCAGTAGTATGCGACAGGGATTATACGAGCAGTACTTC.